The 5 T cell receptor beta chains given below trace back to one sample, sequenced in a study of blood T cell repertoires in COVID-19. Profiled with immunoSEQ multiplex PCR; TCRdb holds only in-frame clones, not every one. The sample yields roughly 260,000 clones, about four fifths seen once. Sequenced: PBMCs or T cells enriched from blood (not recorded which). The receptors derive from a woman aged 35 to 49 who had been exposed to COVID-19.

There are many counts of this clone. CDR3 loop: CASSVGLAGGRTDTQYF. The CDR3 DNA sequence: TGTGCCAGCAGCGTAGGGTTAGCGGGGGGACGAACAGATACGCAGTATTTT. This sequence joins TRBV9 and TRBJ2-3; 10 bases align to TRBD2. The CDR3 sequence is 17 residues long. In germline, CDR1 is SGDLS, CDR2 YYNGEE. The trim removed 0 bases at V and 3 bases at J, leaving 7 bases unmatched. Combining the CDR3 with reference TRBV9 and TRBJ2-3 gives the whole variable domain DSGVTQTPKHLITATGQRVTLRCSPRSGDLSVYWYQQSLDQGLQFLIQYYNGEERAKGNILERFSAQQFPDLHSELNLSSLELGDSALYFCASSVGLAGGRTDTQYFGPGTRLTVL.

The chain employs TRBV7-9 and TRBJ2-5, with D possibly TRBD2 on 5 matching bases. The CDR3 extends over 12 amino acids. The ends were cut back, 5 bases at V and 5 bases at J, with 9 bases in the middle. Germline V gene lookup returns CDR1 SEHNR and CDR2 FQNEAQ (reference sequence). CDR3 nucleotide sequence: TGTGCCAGCAGCCTACGGGATGAGACCCAGTACTTC. It yields the protein CASSLRDETQYF.

The chain is built from TRBV3-1 (or the pseudogene TRBV3-2) and TRBJ1-4; D gene unclear. Germline assignment: CDR1 LGHDT and CDR2 YNNKEL (reference sequence). The CDR3 loop spans 16 amino acids. Trimming took 4 bases from V and 0 from J, leaving 12 bases between them. This CDR3 is CASSRGSGATNEKLFF. In nucleotides, the CDR3 is TGTGCCAGCAGCCGAGGGTCAGGTGCAACTAATGAAAAACTGTTTTTT.

The chain combines TRBV5-3 with TRBJ1-5; tentatively, D is TRBD1 (5 bases). TRBV5-3 is designated an ORF whose function remains uncertain. V was trimmed by 1 base and J by 0 bases, leaving 8 bases between them. The CDR3 runs to 15 residues. The CDR3 nucleotides are TGTGCCAGAAGCTTGTCCAGGGTTAGCAATCAGCCCCAGCATTTT. It is translated as CARSLSRVSNQPQHF.

V usage is TRBV7-2 and J usage is TRBJ2-7; D is perhaps TRBD2 (6 bases). CDR3 length: 16 residues. Between the trimmed V and J ends, which lost 4 bases and 0 bases, there was a span of 16 bases. CDR1 and CDR2 (germline): SGHTA, FQGNSA. As DNA, the CDR3 is TGTGCCAGCAGCTACCCGGGTAGGGACTTCTCCTACGAGCAGTACTTC. Translated, it gives CASSYPGRDFSYEQYF.